This T cell receptor beta chain was sequenced in a study of tumor-infiltrating lymphocytes in primary liver carcinoma. Overall study: Enrolled patients were male and female, aged 30 to 69 years. Overall study findings and caveats: Relative to tumor region pairs, the tumor-adjacent and tumor-blood pairs showed overlap that was lower.

Each 20-30 mg portion of unsorted bulk tissue served as the source for co-extraction of RNA and DNA. Sampling of each tumor involved five separate regions. Concerning this clonotype itself: Antigen specificity is unknown. A junction end diverges from the germline sequence, so it may reflect a read error.

The germline V gene has CDR1 SGHAT and CDR2 FQDESV (reference sequence). The CDR3 loop spans 16 amino acids. Priming with a constant-region primer yielded TCR beta cDNA from roughly 490 ng total RNA. Libraries covering TCR beta were generated through three nested multiplex PCR rounds (using a slightly modified ARM-PCR). TRBV1-TRBV30 forward primers paired with a C-beta reverse primer were used in the first two PCR rounds, which ran roughly 9 cycles each. TCRdb processed the multiplex PCR reads anew with MiXCR; each CDR3 protein has one entry. Counted here are 75,000 or so distinct CDR3 sequences, 55% to 75% occurring once; the ten biggest clones make up 25% to 35%.

Material: liver tumor tissue from sampling region 4. Regarding subset: tumor region T4, right-lateral pole. The V gene is TRBV11-1, the J gene TRBJ2-3; 8 positions agree with TRBD2. This TCR was recovered from a man between 40 and 49 years old with primary liver carcinoma and hepatitis B virus infection. The CDR3 here is CTSSLGTRTQTETQYF. DNA for the CDR3: TGTACCAGCAGCCTCGGGACTAGAACACAAACAGAAACGCAGTATTTT.